The 7 T cell receptor beta chains listed next were all sequenced from one sample in a study of cytomegalovirus exposure and HLA in healthy donors. Primers: 60 Vbeta forward and 13 Jbeta reverse. Assay used: immunoSEQ multiplex PCR; TCRdb lists only in-frame clones, some missing. The sample records some 180,000 clones, 77% being singletons. Material for sequencing was PBMCs. These TCRs come from a man in his late teens or twenties in good health and CMV-seronegative.

This chain links TRBV27 with TRBJ2-5, with TRBD2 as a possible D gene (9 bases). TRBJ2-7 explains the end of the DNA better; the J call may be wrong. Germline CDR1 and CDR2: MNHEY and SMNVEV (reference sequence). The CDR3 loop spans 19 amino acids. CDR3 in amino acids: CASSFRTGRGGRETYEQYF. CDR3 nucleotides: TGTGCCAGCAGTTTTAGGACAGGGCGGGGCGGGAGGGAGACCTACGAGCAGTACTTC.

This clone has a handful of counts. This chain uses TRBV14 with TRBJ2-3; D is possibly TRBD1 (5 bases). V lost 2 bases to trimming and J lost 6 bases, with 15 bases between them. CDR3 length: 15 residues. The germline V gene has CDR1 SGHDN and CDR2 FVKESK. In DNA form, the CDR3 reads TGTGCCAGCAGCCAAAGGGGCATTTCATCCGATACGCAGTATTTT. Residues: CASSQRGISSDTQYF.

This clone appeared a few times. V usage is TRBV7-2 and J usage is TRBJ2-7, with D possibly matching TRBD2 (6 bases). With 2 bases removed from V and 7 bases from J, the gap between germline ends came to 18 bases. CDR3 size: 15 residues. The germline V gene has CDR1 SGHTA and CDR2 FQGNSA. The CDR3 DNA reads as TGTGCCAGCAGCTTATTAGGAGGGAGCTTCAGGGAGCAGTACTTC. Amino acids: CASSLLGGSFREQYF.

Turning to this clone: Relative to the germline gene, one junction end is altered; a read error may explain this. The chain is built from TRBV7-7 and TRBJ2-3; 7 nucleotides align to TRBD2. The germline CDR1 and CDR2 sequences are SSHAT and FNYEAQ (reference sequence). The CDR3 loop spans 14 amino acids. The CDR3 region is CASSRGESTDTQYF. DNA for the CDR3: TGTGCTAGCAGCCGGGGGGAAAGCACAGATACGCAGTATTTT.

The chain carries TRBV7-9 and TRBJ2-7; TRBD1 matches at 8 bases. The ends lost 5 bases at V and 5 bases at J; junction bases unmatched: 8. Germline lookup yields CDR1 SEHNR and CDR2 FQNEAQ (reference sequence). The CDR3 loop spans 14 amino acids. CDR3: CASSAGQGRHEQYF. As DNA, the CDR3 is TGTGCCAGCAGCGCCGGACAGGGAAGGCACGAGCAGTACTTC.

The chain uses TRBV9 and TRBJ1-3; D ambiguous. Germline-derived CDR1 and CDR2 are SGDLS and YYNGEE. The CDR3 runs 13 residues. Trimming took off 0 bases at V and 4 bases at J, with 5 bases between the two ends. Written as DNA, the CDR3 is TGTGCCAGCAGCGTAGGCCAGGGAAACACCATATATTTT. Translation: CASSVGQGNTIYF.

The V and J genes are TRBV27 and TRBJ1-2; 10 bases agree with TRBD1. From germline, CDR1 is MNHEY and CDR2 SMNVEV (reference sequence). The CDR3 extends over 17 amino acids. With V trimmed by 0 bases and J by 4 bases, 8 bases remained unmatched. The chain's CDR3 is CASSLSGGGTGVYGYTF. CDR3 nucleotide sequence: TGTGCCAGCAGTTTATCGGGAGGTGGGACAGGGGTCTATGGCTACACCTTC.